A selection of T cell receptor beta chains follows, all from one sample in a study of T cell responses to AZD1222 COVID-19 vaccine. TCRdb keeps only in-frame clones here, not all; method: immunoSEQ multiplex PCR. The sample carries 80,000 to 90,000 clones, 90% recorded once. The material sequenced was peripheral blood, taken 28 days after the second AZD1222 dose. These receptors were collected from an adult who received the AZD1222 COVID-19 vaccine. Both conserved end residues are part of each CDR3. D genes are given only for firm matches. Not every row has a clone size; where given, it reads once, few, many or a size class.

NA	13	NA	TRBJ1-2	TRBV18	TGTGCCAGCTCAATGGGACAAAACTATGGCTACACCTTC	CASSMGQNYGYTF
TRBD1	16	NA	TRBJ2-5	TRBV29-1	TGCAGCGTTGAAGATCAGAGGGACAGGGGACAAGAGACCCAGTACTTC	CSVEDQRDRGQETQYF
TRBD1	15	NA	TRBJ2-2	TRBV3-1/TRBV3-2	TGTGCCAGCAGCCAAGGGACAGGGAGCACCGGGGAGCTGTTTTTT	CASSQGTGSTGELFF
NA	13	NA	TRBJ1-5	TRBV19	TGTGCCAGTAGTATTCGGGGGCCGCAGCCCCAGCATTTT	CASSIRGPQPQHF
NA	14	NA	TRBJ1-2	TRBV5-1	TGCGCCAGCAGCTTGGAGCGGGGGGAAAGTGGCTACACCTTC	CASSLERGESGYTF
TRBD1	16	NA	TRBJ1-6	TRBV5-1	TGCGCCAGCAGCATTGCAGTGGGACAGGGGCGTTCACCCCTCCACTTT	CASSIAVGQGRSPLHF
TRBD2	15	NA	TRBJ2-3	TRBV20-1	TGCAGTGCTAGTCTAAGGCGACTAGCGGGGGGCACGCAGTATTTT	CSASLRRLAGGTQYF
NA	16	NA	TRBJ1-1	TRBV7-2	TGTGCCAGCAGCTTAGCGGGGGGGTTTGGCGGGACTGAAGCTTTCTTT	CASSLAGGFGGTEAFF
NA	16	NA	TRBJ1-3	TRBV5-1	TGCGCCAGCAGCTTGGACCGGGGGGCTGGAGGAAACACCATATATTTT	CASSLDRGAGGNTIYF
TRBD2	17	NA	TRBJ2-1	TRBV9	TGTGCCAGCAGCGAGGCTCAAGCGGGGGGGAAGTACAATGAGCAGTTCTTC	CASSEAQAGGKYNEQFF
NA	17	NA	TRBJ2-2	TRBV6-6	TGTGCCAGCAGTCGAAGCACAGGAGGCGCGAACACCGGGGAGCTGTTTTTT	CASSRSTGGANTGELFF
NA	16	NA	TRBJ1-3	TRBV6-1	TGTGCCAGCAGTGAATATTCGACAGTTGTTGGAAACACCATATATTTT	CASSEYSTVVGNTIYF
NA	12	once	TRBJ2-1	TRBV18	TGTGCCAGCTCACCTTCGGGTAATGAGCAGTTCTTC	CASSPSGNEQFF
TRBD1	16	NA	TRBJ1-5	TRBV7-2	TGTGCCAGCAGCCACGAGGGGACAGGGGGCAATCAGCCCCAGCATTTT	CASSHEGTGGNQPQHF
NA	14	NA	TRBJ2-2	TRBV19	TGTGCCAGTGGACGCCTCGCGAACACCGGGGAGCTGTTTTTT	CASGRLANTGELFF
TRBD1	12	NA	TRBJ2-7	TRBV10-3	TGTGCCATCAGTGAAAAGACAGGGAAGCAGTACTTC	CAISEKTGKQYF
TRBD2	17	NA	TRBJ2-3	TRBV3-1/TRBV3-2	TGTGCCAGCAGCCAAGATAAGCGGGGGGGGACCACAGATACGCAGTATTTT	CASSQDKRGGTTDTQYF
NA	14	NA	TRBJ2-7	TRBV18	TGTGCCAGCTCACCGGATAGGGCGAATGGGGAGCAGTACTTC	CASSPDRANGEQYF
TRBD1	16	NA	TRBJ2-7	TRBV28	TGTGCCAGCAGCCTAGCCTCCAGGGGGCTAGGAGACGAGCAGTACTTC	CASSLASRGLGDEQYF
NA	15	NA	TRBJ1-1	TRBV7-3	TGTGCCAGCAGCTTAAGGGCAGGGGCGAACACTGAAGCTTTCTTT	CASSLRAGANTEAFF
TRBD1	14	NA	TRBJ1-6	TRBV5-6	TGTGCCAGCAGCGGTGACAGGGTGAATTCACCCCTCCACTTT	CASSGDRVNSPLHF
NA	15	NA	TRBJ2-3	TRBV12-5	TGTGCTAGTGGCTACTCCACAGGGAGCACAGATACGCAGTATTTT	CASGYSTGSTDTQYF
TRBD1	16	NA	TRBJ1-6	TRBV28	TGTGCCAGCAGCTTTGGCCTAGGGACAGAGAATTCACCCCTCCACTTT	CASSFGLGTENSPLHF
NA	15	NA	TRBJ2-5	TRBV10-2	TGCGCCAGCAGTGATATTAGGGGTTTACAAGAGACCCAGTACTTC	CASSDIRGLQETQYF
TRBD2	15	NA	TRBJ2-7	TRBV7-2	TGTGCCAGCAGCTTAGATGGGACTAGCAGTTACGAGCAGTACTTC	CASSLDGTSSYEQYF
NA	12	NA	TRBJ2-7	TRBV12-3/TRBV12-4	TGTGCCAGCAGATCCACCTCCTACGAGCAGTACTTC	CASRSTSYEQYF
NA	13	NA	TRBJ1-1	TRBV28	TGTGCCACCACACGCTCAAGGAACACTGAAGCTTTCTTT	CATTRSRNTEAFF
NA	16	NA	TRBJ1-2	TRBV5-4	TGTGCCAGCAGCTTGGGTGTTCGAGGGCCTAACTATGGCTACACCTTC	CASSLGVRGPNYGYTF
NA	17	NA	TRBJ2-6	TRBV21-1	TGTGCCAGCAGCATAGGAAGAACCAGCTCTGGGGCCAACGTCCTGACTTTC	CASSIGRTSSGANVLTF
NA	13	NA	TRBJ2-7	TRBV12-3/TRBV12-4	TGTGCCAGCAGTTTAACCCTAAGCTACGAGCAGTACTTC	CASSLTLSYEQYF
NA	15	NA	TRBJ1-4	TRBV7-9	TGTGCCAGCAGCTTAATCGCAGGGATTAATGAAAAACTGTTTTTT	CASSLIAGINEKLFF
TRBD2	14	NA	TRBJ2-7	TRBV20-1	TGCAGTGCTAGTGGCGGGGGGATCTCCTACGAGCAGTACTTC	CSASGGGISYEQYF
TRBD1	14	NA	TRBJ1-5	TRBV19	TGTGCCAGCCGACCGGGACAGGGTAGTCAGCCCCAGCATTTT	CASRPGQGSQPQHF